This T cell receptor (beta chain) emerged from a study of T-cell reconstitution after alpha-beta-depleted transplantation in children. V lost 4 bases to trimming and J lost 3 bases; unmatched junction nucleotides: 5. The CDR3 has 14 amino acids. Unique molecular identifiers featured in how the TCRbeta library was prepared. Each CDR3 protein is one row after TCRdb ran MiXCR on the PCR reads. The sample gives approximately 100,000 distinct CDR3 sequences, approximately 12% of which show up once; roughly 14% is in the top ten. V and J are TRBV12-3 or TRBV12-4 and TRBJ2-5, with 7 bases matching TRBD2. Sequencing was performed on PBMCs from the stem cell graft donor, taken from the stem cell graft. The clonotype originates from a human donor who donated a stem cell graft to a child with inherited bone marrow failure. CDR3 loop: CASSSGGRKETQYF. The CDR3 nucleotides read TGTGCCAGCAGTTCGGGAGGAAGAAAAGAGACCCAGTACTTC.